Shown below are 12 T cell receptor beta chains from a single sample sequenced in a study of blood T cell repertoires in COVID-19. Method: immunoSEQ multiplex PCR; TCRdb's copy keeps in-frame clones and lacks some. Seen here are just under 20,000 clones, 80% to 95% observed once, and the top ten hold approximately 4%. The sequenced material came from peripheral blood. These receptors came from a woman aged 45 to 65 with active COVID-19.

The CDR3 protein is CAISESQQSNEKLFF. CDR3 nucleotide sequence: TGTGCCATCAGTGAGTCCCAACAGTCTAATGAAAAACTGTTTTTT. The chain links TRBV10-3 to TRBJ1-4; D not certain. The CDR3 has 15 residues. V lost 0 bases and J lost 3, with 8 bases in between. Per germline, CDR1 ENHRY and CDR2 SYGVKD.

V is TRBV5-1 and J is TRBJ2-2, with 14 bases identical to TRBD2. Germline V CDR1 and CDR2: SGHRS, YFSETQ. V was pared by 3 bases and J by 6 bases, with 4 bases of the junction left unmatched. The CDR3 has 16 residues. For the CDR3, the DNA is TGCGCCAGCAGCTCGGGACTAGCGGGAGCAGCCGGGGAGCTGTTTTTT. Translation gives CASSSGLAGAAGELFF.

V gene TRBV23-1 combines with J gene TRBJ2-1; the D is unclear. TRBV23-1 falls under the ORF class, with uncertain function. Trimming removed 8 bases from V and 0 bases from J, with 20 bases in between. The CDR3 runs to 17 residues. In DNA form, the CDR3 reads TGCGCCAGCTCCGGCGAGGAAGCCCCTATCTCCTACAATGAGCAGTTCTTC. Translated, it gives CASSGEEAPISYNEQFF.

CDR3 loop: CASSLDLGGQTQYF. CDR3 in DNA: TGCGCCAGCAGCTTGGATCTAGGGGGCCAGACCCAGTACTTC. This chain links TRBV5-1 with TRBJ2-5; 7 nucleotides line up with TRBD1. The germline V gene encodes CDR1 SGHRS and CDR2 YFSETQ. The CDR3 runs to 14 residues. Germline trimming cut 0 bases from V and 6 bases from J; bases unmatched to any gene: 5.

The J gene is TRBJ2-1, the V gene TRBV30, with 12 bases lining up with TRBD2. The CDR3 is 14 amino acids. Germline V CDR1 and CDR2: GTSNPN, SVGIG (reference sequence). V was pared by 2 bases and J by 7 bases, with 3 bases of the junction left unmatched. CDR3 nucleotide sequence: TGTGCCTGGAGTCGAGGACTAGCGGGGAATGAGCAGTTCTTC. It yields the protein CAWSRGLAGNEQFF.

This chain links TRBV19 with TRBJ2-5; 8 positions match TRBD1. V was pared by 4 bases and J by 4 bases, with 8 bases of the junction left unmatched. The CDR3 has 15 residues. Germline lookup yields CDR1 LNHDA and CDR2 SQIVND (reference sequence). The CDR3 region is CASSTGQGIAETQYF. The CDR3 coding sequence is TGTGCCAGTAGTACCGGACAGGGTATTGCAGAGACCCAGTACTTC. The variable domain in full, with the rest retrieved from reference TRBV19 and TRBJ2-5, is DGGITQSPKYLFRKEGQNVTLSCEQNLNHDAMYWYRQDPGQGLRLIYYSQIVNDFQKGDIAEGYSVSREKKESFPLTVTSAQKNPTAFYLCASSTGQGIAETQYFGPGTRLLVL.

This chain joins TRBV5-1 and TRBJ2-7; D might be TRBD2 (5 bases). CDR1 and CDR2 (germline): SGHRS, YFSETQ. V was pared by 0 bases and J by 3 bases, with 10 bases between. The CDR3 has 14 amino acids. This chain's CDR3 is CASSLVHGGYEQYF. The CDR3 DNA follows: TGCGCCAGCAGCTTGGTACACGGAGGCTACGAGCAGTACTTC. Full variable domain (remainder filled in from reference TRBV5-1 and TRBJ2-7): KAGVTQTPRYLIKTRGQQVTLSCSPISGHRSVSWYQQTPGQGLQFLFEYFSETQRNKGNFPGRFSGRQFSNSRSEMNVSTLELGDSALYLCASSLVHGGYEQYFGPGTRLTVT.

CDR3 amino acids: CASSRGQQAFF. The DNA of the CDR3 is TGTGCCAGCAGCCGAGGACAGCAAGCTTTCTTT. The chain carries TRBV12-3 or TRBV12-4 and TRBJ1-1, with D possibly being TRBD1 (6 bases). V was trimmed by 6 bases and J by 9 bases, leaving 11 bases between them. This CDR3 is 11 amino acids long.

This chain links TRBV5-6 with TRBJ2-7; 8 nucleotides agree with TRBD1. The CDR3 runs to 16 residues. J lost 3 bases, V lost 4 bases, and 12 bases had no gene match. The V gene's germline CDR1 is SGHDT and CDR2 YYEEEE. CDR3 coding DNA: TGTGCCAGCAGCCTCCGCAGGACAGGGAATTACTACGAGCAGTACTTC. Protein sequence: CASSLRRTGNYYEQYF. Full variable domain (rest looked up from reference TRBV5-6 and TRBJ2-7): DAGVTQSPTHLIKTRGQQVTLRCSPKSGHDTVSWYQQALGQGPQFIFQYYEEEERQRGNFPDRFSGHQFPNYSSELNVNALLLGDSALYLCASSLRRTGNYYEQYFGPGTRLTVT.

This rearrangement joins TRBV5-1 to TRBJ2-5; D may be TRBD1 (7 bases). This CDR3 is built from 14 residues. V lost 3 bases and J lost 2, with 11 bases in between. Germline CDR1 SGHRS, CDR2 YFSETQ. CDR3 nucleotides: TGCGCCAGCAGCTCGGGGGACAGTCAAGAGACCCAGTACTTC. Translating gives CASSSGDSQETQYF. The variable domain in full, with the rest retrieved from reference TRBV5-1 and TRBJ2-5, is KAGVTQTPRYLIKTRGQQVTLSCSPISGHRSVSWYQQTPGQGLQFLFEYFSETQRNKGNFPGRFSGRQFSNSRSEMNVSTLELGDSALYLCASSSGDSQETQYFGPGTRLLVL.

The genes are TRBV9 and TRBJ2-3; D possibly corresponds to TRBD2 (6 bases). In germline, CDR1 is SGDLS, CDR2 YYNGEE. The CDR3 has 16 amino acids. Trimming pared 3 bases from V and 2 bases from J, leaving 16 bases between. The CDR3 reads CASSAETSSITDTQYF. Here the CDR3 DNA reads TGTGCCAGCAGCGCCGAGACTAGTTCAATCACAGATACGCAGTATTTT. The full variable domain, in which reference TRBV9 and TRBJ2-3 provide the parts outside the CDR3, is DSGVTQTPKHLITATGQRVTLRCSPRSGDLSVYWYQQSLDQGLQFLIQYYNGEERAKGNILERFSAQQFPDLHSELNLSSLELGDSALYFCASSAETSSITDTQYFGPGTRLTVL.

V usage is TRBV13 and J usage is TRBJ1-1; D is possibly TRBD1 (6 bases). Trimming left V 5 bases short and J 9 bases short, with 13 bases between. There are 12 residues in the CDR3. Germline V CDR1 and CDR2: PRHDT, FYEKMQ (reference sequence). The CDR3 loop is CASSLWTDKAFF. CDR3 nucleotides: TGTGCCAGCAGCCTCTGGACAGATAAAGCTTTCTTT.